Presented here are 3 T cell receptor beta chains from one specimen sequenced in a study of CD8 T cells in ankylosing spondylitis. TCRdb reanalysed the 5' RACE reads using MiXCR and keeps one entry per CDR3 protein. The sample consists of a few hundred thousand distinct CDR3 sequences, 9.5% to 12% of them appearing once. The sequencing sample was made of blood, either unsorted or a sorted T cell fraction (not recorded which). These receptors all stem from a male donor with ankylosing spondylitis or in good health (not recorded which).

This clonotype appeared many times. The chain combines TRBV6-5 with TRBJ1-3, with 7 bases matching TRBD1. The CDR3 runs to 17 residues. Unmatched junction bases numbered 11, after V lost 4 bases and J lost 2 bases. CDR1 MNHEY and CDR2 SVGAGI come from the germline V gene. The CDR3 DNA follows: TGTGCCAGCAGTTTCGGCCCGGGACAGATGGCTGGAAACACCATATATTTT. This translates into CASSFGPGQMAGNTIYF.

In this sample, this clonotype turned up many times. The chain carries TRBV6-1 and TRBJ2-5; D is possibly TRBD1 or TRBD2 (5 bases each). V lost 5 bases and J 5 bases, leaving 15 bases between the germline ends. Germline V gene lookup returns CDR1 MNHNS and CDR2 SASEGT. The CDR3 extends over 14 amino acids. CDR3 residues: CASSLAGTLETQYF. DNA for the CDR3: TGTGCCAGCAGTCTCGCTGGGACCTTGGAGACCCAGTACTTC.

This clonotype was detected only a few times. CDR3 sequence (DNA): TGTGCCAGCAGCCTTGGAACAGGGGGTAATTCACCCCTCCACTTT. Amino acids: CASSLGTGGNSPLHF. The chain uses TRBV27 and TRBJ1-6; 8 bases fit TRBD1. Germline V gene lookup returns CDR1 MNHEY and CDR2 SMNVEV (reference sequence). Trimming at V came to 6 bases and at J to 6 bases, leaving 7 bases not matched to a gene. CDR3 length: 15 residues.